This T cell receptor (beta chain) comes out of a study of blood T cell repertoires in COVID-19. Study information: Samples of COVID-19 (acute and convalescent) were obtained from the United States, Italy and Spain.

As processed by the authors: The authors estimated nucleated cell counts from reference gene primer amplification. The repertoire was sequenced with immunoSEQ multiplex PCR; TCRdb's copy has only in-frame clones and lacks some. V and J calls and clone size are given by that table; D and trimming were obtained from the DNA. The sample carries roughly 180,000 clones, 70% to 90% recorded once. Between the trimmed V and J ends, which lost 1 base and 3 bases, there was a span of 13 bases. This CDR3 region has 16 residues. Per germline, CDR1 SGHAT and CDR2 FQNNGV. The material sequenced was peripheral blood. The TCR originated in a man older than 75 with COVID-19, enrolled during active disease. This chain joins TRBV11-2 and TRBJ2-1; D is perhaps TRBD1 (5 bases). The CDR3 coding sequence is TGTGCCAGCAGCTTAGTGTGGGGCCTTTTCTACAATGAGCAGTTCTTC. This translates into CASSLVWGLFYNEQFF.